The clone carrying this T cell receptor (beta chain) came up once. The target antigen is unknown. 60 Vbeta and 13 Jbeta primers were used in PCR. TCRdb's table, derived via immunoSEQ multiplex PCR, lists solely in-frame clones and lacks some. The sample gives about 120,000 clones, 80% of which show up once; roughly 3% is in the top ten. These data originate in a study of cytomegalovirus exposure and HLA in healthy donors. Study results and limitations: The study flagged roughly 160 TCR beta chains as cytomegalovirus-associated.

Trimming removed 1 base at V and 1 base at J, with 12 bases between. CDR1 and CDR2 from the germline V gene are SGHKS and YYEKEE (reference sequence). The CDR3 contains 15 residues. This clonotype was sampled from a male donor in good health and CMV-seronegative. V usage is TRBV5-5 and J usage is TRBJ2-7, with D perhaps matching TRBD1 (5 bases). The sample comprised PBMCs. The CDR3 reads CASSLLTVPSYEQYF. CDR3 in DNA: TGTGCCAGCAGCTTGTTGACAGTCCCATCCTACGAGCAGTACTTC. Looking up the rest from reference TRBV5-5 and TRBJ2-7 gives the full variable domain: DAGVTQSPTHLIKTRGQQVTLRCSPISGHKSVSWYQQVLGQGPQFIFQYYEKEERGRGNFPDRFSARQFPNYSSELNVNALLLGDSALYLCASSLLTVPSYEQYFGPGTRLTVT.